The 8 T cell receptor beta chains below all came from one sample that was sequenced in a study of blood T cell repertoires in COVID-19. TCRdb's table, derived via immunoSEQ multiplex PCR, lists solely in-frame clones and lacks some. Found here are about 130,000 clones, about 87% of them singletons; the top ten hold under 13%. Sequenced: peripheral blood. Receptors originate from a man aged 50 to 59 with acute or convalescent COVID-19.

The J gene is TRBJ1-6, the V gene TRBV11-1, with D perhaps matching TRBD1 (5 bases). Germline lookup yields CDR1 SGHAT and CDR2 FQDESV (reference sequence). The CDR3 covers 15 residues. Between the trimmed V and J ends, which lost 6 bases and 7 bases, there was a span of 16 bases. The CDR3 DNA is TGTGCCAGCAGACTAATTGACAGACCGAATTCACCCCTCCACTTT. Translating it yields CASRLIDRPNSPLHF.

CDR3 loop: CASSLYAGGPLGYEQYF. DNA for the CDR3: TGTGCCAGCAGTTTATACGCAGGGGGGCCCCTTGGCTACGAGCAGTACTTC. This chain joins TRBV28 and TRBJ2-7; D might be TRBD1 (7 bases). CDR1 is MDHEN, CDR2 SYDVKM, per germline. The V gene lost 1 base and the J gene lost 3 bases, with 19 bases spanning the gap. This CDR3 has 17 amino acids.

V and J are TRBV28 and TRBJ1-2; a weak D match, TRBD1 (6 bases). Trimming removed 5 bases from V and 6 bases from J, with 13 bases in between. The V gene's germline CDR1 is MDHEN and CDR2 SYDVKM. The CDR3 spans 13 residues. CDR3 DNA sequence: TGTGCCAGCAGTCCGGCGGGGGGCCATGGCTACACCTTC. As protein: CASSPAGGHGYTF.

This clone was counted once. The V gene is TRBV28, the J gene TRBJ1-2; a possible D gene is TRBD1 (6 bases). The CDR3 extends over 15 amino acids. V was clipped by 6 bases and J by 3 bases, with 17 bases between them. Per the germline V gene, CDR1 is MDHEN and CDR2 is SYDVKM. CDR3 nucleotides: TGTGCCAGCAGCTCCATGGGGGGGCGCGACTATGGCTACACCTTC. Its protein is CASSSMGGRDYGYTF.

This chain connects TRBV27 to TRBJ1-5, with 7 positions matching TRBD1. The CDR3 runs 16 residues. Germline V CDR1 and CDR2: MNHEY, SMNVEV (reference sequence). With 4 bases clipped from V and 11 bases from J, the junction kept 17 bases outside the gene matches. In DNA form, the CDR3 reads TGTGCCAGCAGTTCTGCGACCCCGACAGGGAGAATGACCCAGCATTTT. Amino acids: CASSSATPTGRMTQHF.

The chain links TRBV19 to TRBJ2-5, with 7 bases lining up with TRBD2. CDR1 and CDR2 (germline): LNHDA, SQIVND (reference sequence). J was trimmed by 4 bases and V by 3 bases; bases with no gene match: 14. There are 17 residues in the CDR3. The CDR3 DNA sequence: TGTGCCAGTAGTATGCGGGTGCGGGAGAGTGGGAGAGAGACCCAGTACTTC. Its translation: CASSMRVRESGRETQYF.

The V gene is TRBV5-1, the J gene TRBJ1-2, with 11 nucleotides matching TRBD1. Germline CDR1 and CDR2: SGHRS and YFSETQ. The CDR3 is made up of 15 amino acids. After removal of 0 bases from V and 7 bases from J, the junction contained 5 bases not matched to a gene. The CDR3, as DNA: TGCGCCAGCAGCTTGGTGGCCGGGACAGGGGGTGGCTACACCTTC. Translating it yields CASSLVAGTGGGYTF.

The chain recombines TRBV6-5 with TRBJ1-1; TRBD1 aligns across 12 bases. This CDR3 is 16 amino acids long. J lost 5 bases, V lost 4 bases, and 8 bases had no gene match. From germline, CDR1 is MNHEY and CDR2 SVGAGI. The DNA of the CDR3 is TGTGCCAGCAGTTCTAGGGACAGGGGGCGCGGTACTGAAGCTTTCTTT. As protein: CASSSRDRGRGTEAFF.